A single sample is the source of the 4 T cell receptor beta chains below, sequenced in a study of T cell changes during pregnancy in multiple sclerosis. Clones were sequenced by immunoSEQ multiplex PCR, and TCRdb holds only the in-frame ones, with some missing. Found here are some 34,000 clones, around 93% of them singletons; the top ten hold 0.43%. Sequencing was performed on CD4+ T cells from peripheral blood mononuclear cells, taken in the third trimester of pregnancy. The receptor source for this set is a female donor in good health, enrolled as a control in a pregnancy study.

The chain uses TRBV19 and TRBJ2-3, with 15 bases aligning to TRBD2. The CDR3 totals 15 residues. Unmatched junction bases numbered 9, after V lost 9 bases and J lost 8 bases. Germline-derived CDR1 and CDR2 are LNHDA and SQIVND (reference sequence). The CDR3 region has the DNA TGTGCCAGCAAAAAGGCGGGACTAGCGGGGGGTACGCAGTATTTT. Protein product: CASKKAGLAGGTQYF.

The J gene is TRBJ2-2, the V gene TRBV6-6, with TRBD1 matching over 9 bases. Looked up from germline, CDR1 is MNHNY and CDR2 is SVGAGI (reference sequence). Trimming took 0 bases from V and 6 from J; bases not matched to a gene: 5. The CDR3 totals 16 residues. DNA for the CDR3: TGTGCCAGCAGTTACTCACAGGGGGCATCAGCCGGGGAGCTGTTTTTT. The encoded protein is CASSYSQGASAGELFF.

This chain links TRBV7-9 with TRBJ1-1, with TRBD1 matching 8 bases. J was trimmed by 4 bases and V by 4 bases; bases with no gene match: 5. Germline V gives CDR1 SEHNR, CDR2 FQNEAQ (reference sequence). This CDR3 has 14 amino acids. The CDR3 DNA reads TGTGCCAGCAGCTCCAGAACAGGGGGCACTGAAGCTTTCTTT. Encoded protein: CASSSRTGGTEAFF.

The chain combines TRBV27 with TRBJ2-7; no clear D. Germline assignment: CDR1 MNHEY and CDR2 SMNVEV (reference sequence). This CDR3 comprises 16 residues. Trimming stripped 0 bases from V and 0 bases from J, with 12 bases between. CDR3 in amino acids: CASSLSPTISSYEQYF. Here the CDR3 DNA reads TGTGCCAGCAGTTTATCTCCCACCATCAGCTCCTACGAGCAGTACTTC.